These T cell receptor beta chains were read from a single sample in a study of blood T cell repertoires in COVID-19. Assay used: immunoSEQ multiplex PCR; TCRdb lists only in-frame clones, some missing. The table lists 410,000 or so clones, 86% of them singletons. Sequenced: peripheral blood. The source is a young woman with active or convalescent COVID-19. Both conserved end residues are part of each CDR3. D genes are given only for firm matches. Where a row states a size, it is once, few, many or the class of an expanded clone; other rows omit it.

-,TRBV6-5,TRBJ2-5,TRBD1,CASSKTGETQYF,TGTGCCAGCAGTAAGACAGGGGAGACCCAGTACTTC
-,TRBV4-2,TRBJ2-7,TRBD1,CASSPQGAGTVRNYEQYF,TGTGCCAGCAGCCCACAGGGGGCGGGGACAGTCCGGAACTACGAGCAGTACTTC
-,TRBV11-2,TRBJ2-1,TRBD2,CASSLGAWREGLNEQFF,TGTGCCAGCAGCTTAGGCGCATGGCGGGAGGGCCTCAATGAGCAGTTCTTC
-,TRBV4-2,TRBJ2-2,-,CASSKESGTAGELFF,TGTGCCAGCAGCAAAGAATCGGGAACCGCCGGGGAGCTGTTTTTT
-,TRBV2,TRBJ1-4,TRBD1,CASREQGANEKLFF,TGTGCCAGCAGGGAACAGGGGGCTAATGAAAAACTGTTTTTT
-,TRBV9,TRBJ1-6,-,CASSERSSYNSPLHF,TGTGCCAGCAGCGAGCGCAGCTCCTATAATTCACCCCTCCACTTT
-,TRBV10-3,TRBJ1-6,-,CAISEGTSESPLHF,TGTGCCATCAGTGAAGGGACTTCTGAATCACCCCTCCACTTT
-,TRBV5-1,TRBJ1-1,-,CASSLDGGANTEAFF,TGCGCCAGCAGCTTGGACGGCGGGGCTAACACTGAAGCTTTCTTT
-,TRBV11-2,TRBJ1-2,-,CASSFKGSGGYTF,TGTGCCAGCAGCTTTAAGGGGAGCGGGGGCTACACCTTC
-,TRBV5-6,TRBJ1-4,TRBD1,CASSLGDRPEKLFF,TGTGCCAGCAGCTTGGGGGACAGACCAGAAAAACTGTTTTTT
-,TRBV6-5,TRBJ2-7,TRBD2,CASSQAGFYEQYF,TGTGCCAGCAGCCAAGCGGGGTTCTACGAGCAGTACTTC
-,TRBV7-2,TRBJ1-2,TRBD1,CASSLDRDRSNYGYTF,TGTGCCAGCAGCTTGGACCGGGACAGGTCTAACTATGGCTACACCTTC
-,TRBV12-5,TRBJ1-2,TRBD1,CASGLDWTGDGYTF,TGTGCTAGTGGTTTGGACTGGACAGGGGATGGCTACACCTTC
-,TRBV27,TRBJ2-1,TRBD1,CASSLTPGQYIPHNEQFF,TGTGCCAGCAGTTTAACCCCGGGACAGTATATACCCCACAATGAGCAGTTCTTC
-,TRBV5-6,TRBJ2-2,-,CASSLVAGNTGELFF,TGTGCCAGCAGCTTGGTCGCAGGAAACACCGGGGAGCTGTTTTTT
-,TRBV5-8,TRBJ2-1,-,CASGSQGTSYNEQFF,TGTGCCAGCGGCTCCCAGGGGACATCTTACAATGAGCAGTTCTTC
-,TRBV5-6,TRBJ2-6,-,CASSLAGQNLNSGANVLTF,TGTGCCAGCAGCTTGGCCGGACAGAACCTAAACTCTGGGGCCAACGTCCTGACTTTC
-,TRBV30,TRBJ2-2,-,CAWRGLTGELFF,TGTGCCTGGAGGGGACTTACCGGGGAGCTGTTTTTT
-,TRBV5-1,TRBJ1-3,TRBD1,CASSFGQGAGNTIYF,TGCGCCAGCAGCTTCGGTCAGGGGGCTGGAAACACCATATATTTT
-,TRBV5-6,TRBJ2-7,TRBD1,CASSLDGQGYYEQYF,TGTGCCAGCAGCTTGGATGGACAGGGGTATTACGAGCAGTACTTC
-,TRBV19,TRBJ1-2,-,CASRPDTLISYTF,TGTGCCAGTAGACCGGACACGCTTATTAGCTACACCTTC
-,TRBV5-4,TRBJ2-1,-,CATALFQGLYNEQFF,TGTGCCACCGCCTTATTTCAGGGGCTCTACAATGAGCAGTTCTTC
-,TRBV6-6,TRBJ1-2,-,CASSYSRDYGYTF,TGTGCCAGCAGTTACTCCAGGGATTATGGCTACACCTTC
-,TRBV10-3,TRBJ2-3,-,CAISVGGNTDTQYF,TGTGCCATCAGTGTGGGCGGGAACACAGATACGCAGTATTTT
-,TRBV2,TRBJ2-7,-,CASRGVRDTTYEQYF,TGTGCCAGCAGGGGGGTAAGGGACACTACCTACGAGCAGTACTTC
-,TRBV7-2,TRBJ2-7,-,CASSYNSFATYEQYF,TGTGCCAGCAGCTACAACAGCTTCGCGACCTACGAGCAGTACTTC
-,TRBV5-1,TRBJ2-5,TRBD2,CASSRTSGGQETQYF,TGCGCCAGCAGTCGGACTAGCGGGGGCCAAGAGACCCAGTACTTC
once,TRBV2,TRBJ2-1,-,CASSIRGEQFF,TGTGCCAGCTCGATCCGGGGGGAGCAGTTCTTC
-,TRBV3-1/TRBV3-2,TRBJ2-2,TRBD2,CASRGTSENTGELFF,TGTGCCAGCAGGGGTACTAGCGAGAACACCGGGGAGCTGTTTTTT
-,TRBV7-8,TRBJ2-5,TRBD1,CASSLGTGWETQYF,TGTGCCAGCAGCCTAGGGACAGGGTGGGAGACCCAGTACTTC
-,TRBV7-9,TRBJ2-3,TRBD2,CASSLLAGATDTQYF,TGTGCCAGCAGCTTACTAGCGGGGGCCACAGATACGCAGTATTTT
-,TRBV5-1,TRBJ2-1,TRBD2,CASSTPSGTVYNEQFF,TGCGCCAGCAGCACCCCTAGCGGTACCGTCTACAATGAGCAGTTCTTC
-,TRBV7-9,TRBJ1-3,TRBD1,CASSLAGTVTSGNTIYF,TGTGCCAGCAGCTTAGCTGGGACAGTGACCTCTGGAAACACCATATATTTT
-,TRBV10-2,TRBJ2-7,-,CASRERGTYEQYF,TGCGCCAGCAGGGAAAGGGGGACCTACGAGCAGTACTTC
-,TRBV4-1,TRBJ1-5,TRBD1,CASSQDAGGRYNSNQPQHF,TGCGCCAGCAGCCAAGATGCAGGGGGAAGATACAATAGCAATCAGCCCCAGCATTTT
-,TRBV10-2,TRBJ1-1,-,CASGESPRTEAFF,TGCGCCAGCGGGGAGAGTCCCCGCACTGAAGCTTTCTTT
-,TRBV2,TRBJ2-1,-,CASSEGGPSYNEQFF,TGTGCCAGCAGTGAAGGGGGCCCCTCCTACAATGAGCAGTTCTTC
-,TRBV20-1,TRBJ1-2,TRBD1,CSASTGGVSWGYTF,TGCAGTGCTAGTACAGGGGGCGTCTCATGGGGCTACACCTTC
-,TRBV12-3/TRBV12-4,TRBJ1-5,-,CASSTNSNQPQHF,TGTGCCAGCAGTACTAATAGCAATCAGCCCCAGCATTTT
-,TRBV5-1,TRBJ2-7,TRBD2,CASSLGAGGPYEQYF,TGCGCCAGCAGCTTGGGGGCGGGAGGGCCCTACGAGCAGTACTTC
-,TRBV9,TRBJ2-1,TRBD2,CASSVTAGGPYEQFF,TGTGCCAGCAGCGTAACTGCGGGAGGGCCCTATGAGCAGTTCTTC
-,TRBV3-1/TRBV3-2,TRBJ2-5,-,CASSLALQETQYF,TGTGCCAGCAGCCTAGCTCTACAAGAGACCCAGTACTTC
-,TRBV6-5,TRBJ1-1,-,CASSYEDSVEAFF,TGTGCCAGCAGTTACGAGGACAGCGTCGAAGCTTTCTTT
-,TRBV30,TRBJ1-1,TRBD1,CAWSLPGQGRVEAFF,TGTGCCTGGAGCCTCCCGGGACAGGGTCGGGTGGAAGCTTTCTTT
-,TRBV15,TRBJ1-2,-,CATSRDSGRAEGDWGGYTF,TGTGCCACCAGCAGAGATTCCGGCAGGGCAGAGGGGGATTGGGGCGGCTACACCTTC
-,TRBV7-6,TRBJ2-7,TRBD1,CASSPRTGSYEQYF,TGTGCCAGCAGCCCCCGGACAGGCTCCTACGAGCAGTACTTC
-,TRBV5-4,TRBJ2-7,TRBD1,CASSPPPGQGTHEQYF,TGTGCCAGCAGCCCGCCGCCGGGACAGGGTACCCACGAGCAGTACTTC
few,TRBV11-2,TRBJ2-7,TRBD1,CASSFFRGPSYEQYF,TGTGCCAGCAGCTTCTTCAGGGGGCCGTCCTACGAGCAGTACTTC
-,TRBV18,TRBJ2-7,-,CASSISGTYEQYF,TGTGCCAGCTCAATCAGCGGAACCTACGAGCAGTACTTC
-,TRBV7-9,TRBJ1-6,TRBD1,CASGQGDLGPLHF,TGTGCCAGCGGACAGGGAGACCTAGGGCCCCTCCACTTT
-,TRBV29-1,TRBJ1-2,TRBD1,CSVERGQEFYGYTF,TGCAGCGTTGAGCGTGGACAGGAGTTCTATGGCTACACCTTC
few,TRBV6-5,TRBJ2-1,TRBD2,CASSSVGGGNEQFF,TGTGCCAGCAGTTCCGTTGGGGGGGGCAATGAGCAGTTCTTC